The clone carrying this T cell receptor beta chain was detected a few times. The antigen is undetermined. It was with 60 Vbeta and 13 Jbeta primers that the PCR ran. In the original workflow: In a later analysis, the count reached 75 million to 90 million unique TCR beta chains, with roughly 9.9 million shared. Clones were read by immunoSEQ multiplex PCR, and TCRdb kept only the in-frame ones, dropping some. The V and J calls and the clone size are those of that table, but D and trimming were determined from the DNA. The sample consists of about 150,000 clones, 84% of them appearing once. The sample belongs to a study of cytomegalovirus exposure and HLA in healthy donors. Study-wide points: Fewer N-insertions (relative to the 666-donor mean) were reportedly seen in an Asian-associated ancestry cluster in a later analysis.

This TCR derives from a boy between 2 and 10 years old in good health and CMV-seronegative. Specimen: PBMCs.

CDR3 sequence reads: CASSDWQGSGANVLTF. DNA of the CDR3: TGTGCCAGCAGTGATTGGCAGGGGTCTGGGGCCAACGTCCTGACTTTC. This chain uses TRBV2 with TRBJ2-6, with D maybe TRBD1 (6 bases). The germline V gene encodes CDR1 SNHLY and CDR2 FYNNEI. The length of the CDR3 is 16 residues. The V and J ends lost 3 bases and 1 base respectively, with 10 bases between them.